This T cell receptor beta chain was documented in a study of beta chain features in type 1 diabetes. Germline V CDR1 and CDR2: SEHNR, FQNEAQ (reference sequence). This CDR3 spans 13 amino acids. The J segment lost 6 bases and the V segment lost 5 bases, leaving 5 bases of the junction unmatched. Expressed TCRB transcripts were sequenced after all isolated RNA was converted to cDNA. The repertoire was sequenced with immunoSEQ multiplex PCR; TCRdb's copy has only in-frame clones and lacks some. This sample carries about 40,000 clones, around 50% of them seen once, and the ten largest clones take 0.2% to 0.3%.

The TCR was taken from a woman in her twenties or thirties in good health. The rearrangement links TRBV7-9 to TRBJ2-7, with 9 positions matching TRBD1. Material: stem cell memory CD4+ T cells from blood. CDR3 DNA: TGTGCCAGCAGCACGCCGACAGGGGGCGAGCAGTACTTC. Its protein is CASSTPTGGEQYF.